This T cell receptor beta chain was identified in a study of T-cell reconstitution after alpha-beta-depleted transplantation in children. This clonotype was seen a handful of times. The ends lost 4 bases at V and 0 bases at J; junction bases unmatched: 7. The CDR3 has 16 amino acids. Germline V lookup: CDR1 SGHRS, CDR2 YFSETQ. TCRbeta library preparation incorporated unique molecular identifiers. TCRdb ran MiXCR on the PCR reads and lists one entry per CDR3 protein. Of approximately 390,000 distinct CDR3 sequences in the sample, 9.5% to 13% were seen once. This clonotype was sampled from a human donor who donated a stem cell graft to a child with acute myeloid leukemia. The rearrangement links TRBV5-1 to TRBJ1-3; TRBD1 aligns across 7 bases. The sequencing used PBMCs from the stem cell graft donor, collected from the stem cell graft. CDR3 nucleotide sequence: TGCGCCAGCAGCCAGACAGGGATTTACTCTGGAAACACCATATATTTT. Residues: CASSQTGIYSGNTIYF.